These 3 T cell receptor beta chains came from one sample sequenced in a study of regulatory T cells in long-lasting Graves disease. Time point indicated: newly diagnosed GD, antithyroid drugs for less than 3 months. Extracted PBMC RNA gave rise to the TCR library. The authors built TCR beta libraries using iRepertoire HTBI primers and Arm-PCR of CDR3 regions. Using its own MiXCR run on the multiplex PCR reads, TCRdb lists one record per CDR3 protein. Seen here are some 560,000 distinct CDR3 sequences, around 15% observed once, and the top ten hold 20% to 25%. These data were also reused for a study on T cells in Graves' hyperthyroidism and ophthalmopathy.

The sequencing here drew on peripheral blood mononuclear cells (PBMCs), taken at new diagnosis, from a patient treated with antithyroid drugs. The receptors come from a woman aged 40 to 65 with Graves disease.

The chain employs TRBV10-2 and TRBJ1-1; 10 nucleotides agree with TRBD1. The CDR3 is 14 residues long. Per germline, CDR1 WSHSY and CDR2 SAAADI. The V gene end was trimmed by 8 bases and the J gene end by 5 bases; junction bases not matched to a gene: 8. CDR3 loop: CASGWGQGPTEAFF. CDR3 nucleotides: TGCGCCAGCGGGTGGGGACAGGGGCCTACTGAAGCTTTCTTT.

This clonotype was detected many times. The chain recombines TRBV11-2 with TRBJ2-7, with 10 bases that match TRBD1. Germline loops: CDR1 SGHAT, CDR2 FQNNGV. The CDR3 covers 13 residues. The J segment lost 1 base and the V segment lost 6 bases, leaving 0 bases of the junction unmatched. The CDR3 DNA follows: TGTGCCAGCAGGGGACAGGGGTCCTACGAGCAGTACTTC. It is translated as CASRGQGSYEQYF.

This chain uses TRBV30 with TRBJ1-5; TRBD1 might be the D (6 bases). Germline V gene sequence: CDR1 GTSNPN, CDR2 SVGIG (reference sequence). CDR3 length: 14 residues. The V end was cut by 3 bases, the J end by 1 base, with 10 bases between. The DNA for the CDR3 is TGTGCCTGGAGCTTCAGGGGCAGCAATCAGCCCCAGCATTTT. Residues: CAWSFRGSNQPQHF.